This T cell receptor beta chain appears in the sequencing data of a study of T cell responses to AZD1222 COVID-19 vaccine. Clones were sequenced by immunoSEQ multiplex PCR, and TCRdb holds only the in-frame ones, with some missing. Among some 120,000 clones listed, roughly 90% were seen once. Broader study findings: A mostly white British donor set with more females was recruited, and clonal diversity was possibly underestimated.

Of note for this clone: Its cognate antigen is unknown.

The clonotype comes from an adult in good health. Sequencing was performed on peripheral blood, taken on day 0 of AZD1222 vaccination.

Here the CDR3 DNA reads TGTGCCAGCAGTTTCGGGGTCCAGGGGAACACTGAAGCTTTCTTT. Protein product: CASSFGVQGNTEAFF. This chain uses TRBV27 with TRBJ1-1; TRBD1 is a possible D gene (5 bases). V shed 3 bases and J shed 1 base, with 12 bases lying between them. The CDR3 length is 15 residues. Germline CDR1 and CDR2: MNHEY and SMNVEV (reference sequence).